This entry concerns a single T cell receptor (beta chain). The target antigen is unknown. These data are taken from a study of T cell repertoires in aging, cancer and after chemotherapy. Multiplex touch-down PCR with TRB-A/B primers amplified rearranged V-D-J TRB sequences. TCRdb re-called the multiplex PCR reads through MiXCR, storing one row per CDR3 protein. Of around 1,300 distinct CDR3 sequences in the sample, approximately 20% were seen once. The template was genomic DNA from peripheral blood, not RNA. General observations from the study: No conclusions about immunological memory after chemotherapy can be drawn from the repertoire data. In healthy donors, age-related TCR diversity loss mainly reflected lost richness.

The CDR3 has 14 amino acids. V dropped 0 bases and J dropped 7 bases, with 12 bases sitting between them. Per germline, CDR1 MNHEY and CDR2 SVGEGT. Material: blood. This TCR was recovered from a human donor with a solid tumor. This chain connects TRBV6-2 or TRBV6-3 to TRBJ1-2; a possible D gene is TRBD1 (5 bases). The chain's CDR3 is CASSYSGTGPGYTF. For the CDR3, the DNA is TGTGCCAGCAGTTACTCGGGGACTGGGCCTGGCTACACCTTC.